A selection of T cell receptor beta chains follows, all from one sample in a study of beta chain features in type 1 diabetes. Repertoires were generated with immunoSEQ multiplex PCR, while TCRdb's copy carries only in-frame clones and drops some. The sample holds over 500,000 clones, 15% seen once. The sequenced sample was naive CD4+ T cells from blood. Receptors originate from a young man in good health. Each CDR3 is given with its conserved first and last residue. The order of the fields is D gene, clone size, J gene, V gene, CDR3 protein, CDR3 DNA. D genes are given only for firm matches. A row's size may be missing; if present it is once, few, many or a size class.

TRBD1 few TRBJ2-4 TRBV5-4 CASSSGTGLAKNIQYF TGTGCCAGCAGCTCAGGGACAGGGCTCGCCAAAAACATTCAGTACTTC
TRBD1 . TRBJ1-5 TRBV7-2 CASSLKGTGDQPQHF TGTGCCAGCAGCTTAAAGGGGACAGGGGATCAGCCCCAGCATTTT
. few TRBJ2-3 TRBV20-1 CSARPVDTQYF TGCAGTGCTAGGCCTGTAGATACGCAGTATTTT
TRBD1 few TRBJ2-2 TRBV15 CATSRDLGTGASNTGELFF TGTGCCACCAGCAGAGATTTGGGGACAGGGGCCTCGAACACCGGGGAGCTGTTTTTT
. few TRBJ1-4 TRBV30 CAWSVQGPEKLFF TGTGCCTGGAGTGTACAGGGTCCTGAAAAACTGTTTTTT
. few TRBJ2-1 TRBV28 CASKEGNAYNEQFF TGTGCCAGCAAGGAGGGGAACGCCTACAATGAGCAGTTCTTC
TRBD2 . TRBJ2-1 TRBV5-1 CASSLRGLAGAISSYNEQFF TGCGCCAGCAGCTTGAGGGGACTAGCGGGGGCCATTAGCTCCTACAATGAGCAGTTCTTC
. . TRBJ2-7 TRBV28 CASSLSEYRHRTYEQYF TGTGCCAGCAGTTTATCCGAATATCGTCACAGAACCTACGAGCAGTACTTC
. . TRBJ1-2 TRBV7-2 CASSPPGRVGGYTF TGTGCCAGCAGCCCCCCCGGCAGGGTGGGAGGCTACACCTTC
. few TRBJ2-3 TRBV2 CASSLDRRIDTQYF TGTGCCAGCAGTTTAGATCGGAGGATAGATACGCAGTATTTT
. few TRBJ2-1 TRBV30 CAWRQTTGYNEQFF TGTGCCTGGAGACAGACCACAGGATACAATGAGCAGTTCTTC
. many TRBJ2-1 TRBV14 CASSPTYNEQFF TGTGCCAGCAGCCCGACGTACAATGAGCAGTTCTTC
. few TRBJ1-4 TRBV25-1 CASSLYRDTNEKLFF TGTGCCAGCAGTCTCTACAGGGATACTAATGAAAAACTGTTTTTT
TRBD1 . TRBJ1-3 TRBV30 CAWSYRGGRNTIYF TGTGCCTGGAGCTACAGGGGAGGAAGAAACACCATATATTTT
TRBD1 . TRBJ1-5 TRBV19 CASGDRGAQPQHF TGTGCCAGTGGTGACAGGGGGGCTCAGCCCCAGCATTTT
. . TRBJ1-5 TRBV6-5 CASSYSGASNQPQHF TGTGCCAGCAGTTACTCAGGGGCGAGCAATCAGCCCCAGCATTTT
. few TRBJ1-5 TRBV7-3 CASSLTVRQPQHF TGTGCCAGCAGCTTAACTGTCCGGCAGCCCCAGCATTTT
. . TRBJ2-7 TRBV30 CAWSKRGEQYF TGTGCCTGGAGTAAGAGAGGGGAGCAGTACTTC
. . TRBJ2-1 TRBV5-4 CASSLFIHNEQFF TGTGCCAGCAGCTTGTTTATCCACAATGAGCAGTTCTTC
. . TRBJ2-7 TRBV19 CASSISNEQYF TGTGCCAGTAGTATCAGCAACGAGCAGTACTTC
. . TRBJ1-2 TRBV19 CASSTIYQGNYGYTF TGTGCCAGTAGTACGATCTACCAGGGGAACTATGGCTACACCTTC
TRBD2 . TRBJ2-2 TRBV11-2 CASSLGLANTGELFF TGTGCCAGCAGCTTAGGACTAGCTAACACCGGGGAGCTGTTTTTT
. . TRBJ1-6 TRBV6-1 CASSAVGETYNSPLHF TGTGCCAGCAGTGCCGTGGGTGAAACCTATAATTCACCCCTCCACTTT
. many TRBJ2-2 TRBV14 CASSQENRGELFF TGTGCCAGCAGCCAAGAGAATCGCGGGGAGCTGTTTTTT
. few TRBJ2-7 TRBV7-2 CASSSVGRGAYEQYF TGTGCCAGCAGCAGCGTGGGCAGGGGCGCCTACGAGCAGTACTTC
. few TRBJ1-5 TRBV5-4 CASSSQGRNQPQHF TGTGCCAGCAGCTCCCAGGGCCGCAATCAGCCCCAGCATTTT
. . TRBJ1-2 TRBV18 CASSPSQSRVYYGYTF TGTGCCAGCTCACCAAGCCAATCCAGGGTGTACTATGGCTACACCTTC
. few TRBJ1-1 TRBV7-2 CASSPPFTEAFF TGTGCCAGCAGCCCCCCATTCACTGAAGCTTTCTTT